The source of this T cell receptor (beta chain) is a study of blood T cells in healthy people across ages. V was pared by 2 bases and J by 0 bases, with 2 bases of the junction left unmatched. Germline V lookup: CDR1 SGHVS, CDR2 FQNEAQ. This CDR3 contains 15 residues. A sample-barcoded 5' primer and a J-beta primer mix were used in a second PCR of roughly 7 to 11 cycles. MiXCR, applied by TCRdb to the 5' RACE reads, yields one record per CDR3 protein. Seen here are 450,000 to 700,000 distinct CDR3 sequences, about 25% observed once, and the top ten hold about 18%. Material: blood. The chain employs TRBV7-8 and TRBJ2-3; 7 bases agree with TRBD1. The TCR was taken from a woman in her seventies in good health. The CDR3 is CASSLTGVSTDTQYF. The DNA for the CDR3 is TGTGCCAGCAGCTTAACAGGGGTGAGCACAGATACGCAGTATTTT.